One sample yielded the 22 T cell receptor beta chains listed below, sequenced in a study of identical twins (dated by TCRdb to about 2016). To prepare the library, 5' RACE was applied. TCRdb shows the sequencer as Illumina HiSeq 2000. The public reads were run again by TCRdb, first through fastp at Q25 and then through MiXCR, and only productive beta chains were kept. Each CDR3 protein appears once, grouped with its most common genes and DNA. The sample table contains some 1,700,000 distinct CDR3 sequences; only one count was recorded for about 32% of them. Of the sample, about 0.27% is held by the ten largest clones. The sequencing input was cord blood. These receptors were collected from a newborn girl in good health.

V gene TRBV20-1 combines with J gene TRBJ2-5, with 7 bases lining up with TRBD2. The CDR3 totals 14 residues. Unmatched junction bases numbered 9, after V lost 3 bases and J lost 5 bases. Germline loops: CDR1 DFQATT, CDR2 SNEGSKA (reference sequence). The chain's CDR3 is CSASSAGVGETQYF. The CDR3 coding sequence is TGCAGTGCTAGCAGCGCGGGAGTGGGCGAGACCCAGTACTTC.

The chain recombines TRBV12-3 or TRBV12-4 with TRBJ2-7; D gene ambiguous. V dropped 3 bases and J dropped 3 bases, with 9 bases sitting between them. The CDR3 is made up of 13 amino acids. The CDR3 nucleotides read TGTGCCAGCAGTTTGCCCGGACGCTACGAGCAGTACTTC. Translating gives CASSLPGRYEQYF.

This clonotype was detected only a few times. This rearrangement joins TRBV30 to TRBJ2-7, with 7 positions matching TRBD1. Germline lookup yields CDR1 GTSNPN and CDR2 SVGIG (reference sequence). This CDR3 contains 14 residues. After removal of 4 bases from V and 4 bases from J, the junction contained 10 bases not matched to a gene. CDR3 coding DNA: TGTGCCTGGAACCTTTCCAGGGGGAAGTACGAGCAGTACTTC. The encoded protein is CAWNLSRGKYEQYF.

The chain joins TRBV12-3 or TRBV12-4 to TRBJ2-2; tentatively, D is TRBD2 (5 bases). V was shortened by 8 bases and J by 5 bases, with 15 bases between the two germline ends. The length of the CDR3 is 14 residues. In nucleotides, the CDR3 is TGTGCCAGCCTGTGGGAGACGGGGACCGGGGAGCTGTTTTTT. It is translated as CASLWETGTGELFF.

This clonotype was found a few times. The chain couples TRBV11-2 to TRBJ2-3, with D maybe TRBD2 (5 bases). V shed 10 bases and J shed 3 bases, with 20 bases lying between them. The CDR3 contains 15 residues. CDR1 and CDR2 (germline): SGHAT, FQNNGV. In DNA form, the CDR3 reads TGTGCCACCTCCTTAGGCCTACTAGTTACAGATACGCAGTATTTT. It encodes CATSLGLLVTDTQYF.

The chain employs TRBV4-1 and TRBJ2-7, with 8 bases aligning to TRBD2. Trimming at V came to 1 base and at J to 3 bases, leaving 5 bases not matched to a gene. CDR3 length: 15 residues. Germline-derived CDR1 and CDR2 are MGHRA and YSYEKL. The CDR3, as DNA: TGCGCCAGCAGCCAAGGGACTAGCTGCAACTACGAGCAGTACTTC. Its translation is CASSQGTSCNYEQYF.

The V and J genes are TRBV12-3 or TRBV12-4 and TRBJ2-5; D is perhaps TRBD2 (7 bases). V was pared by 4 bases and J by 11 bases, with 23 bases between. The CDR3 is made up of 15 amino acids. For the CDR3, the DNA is TGTGCCAGCAGTTCGCAGGGGAGGGGGGCCAATGAGCAGTACTTC. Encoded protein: CASSSQGRGANEQYF.

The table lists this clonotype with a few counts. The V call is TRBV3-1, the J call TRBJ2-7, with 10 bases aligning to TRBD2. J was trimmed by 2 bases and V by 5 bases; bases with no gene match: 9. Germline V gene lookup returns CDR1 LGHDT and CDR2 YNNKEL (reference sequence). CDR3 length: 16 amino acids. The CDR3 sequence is CASSLNLAGAPYEQYF. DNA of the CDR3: TGTGCCAGCAGCTTAAACCTAGCGGGAGCACCCTACGAGCAGTACTTC.

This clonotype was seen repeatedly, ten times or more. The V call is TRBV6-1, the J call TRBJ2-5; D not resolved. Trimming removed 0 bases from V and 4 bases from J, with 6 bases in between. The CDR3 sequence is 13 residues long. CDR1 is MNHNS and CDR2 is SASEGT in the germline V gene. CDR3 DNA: TGTGCCAGCAGTGAAGCAACCTTAGAGACCCAGTACTTC. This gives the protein CASSEATLETQYF.

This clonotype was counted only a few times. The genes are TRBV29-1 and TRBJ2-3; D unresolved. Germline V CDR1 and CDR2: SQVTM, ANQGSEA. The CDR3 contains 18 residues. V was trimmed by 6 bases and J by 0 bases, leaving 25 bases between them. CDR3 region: CSVTQRRLVLGSTDTQYF. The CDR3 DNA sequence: TGCAGCGTGACCCAACGTAGGTTGGTCTTGGGTAGCACAGATACGCAGTATTTT.

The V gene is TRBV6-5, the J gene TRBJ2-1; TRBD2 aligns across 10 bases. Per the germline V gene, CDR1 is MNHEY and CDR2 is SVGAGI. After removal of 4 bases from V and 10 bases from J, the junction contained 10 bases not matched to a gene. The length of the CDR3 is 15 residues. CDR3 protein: CASSLGASGSLEQFF. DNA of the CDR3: TGTGCCAGCAGTTTGGGGGCTAGCGGGAGCTTGGAGCAGTTCTTC.

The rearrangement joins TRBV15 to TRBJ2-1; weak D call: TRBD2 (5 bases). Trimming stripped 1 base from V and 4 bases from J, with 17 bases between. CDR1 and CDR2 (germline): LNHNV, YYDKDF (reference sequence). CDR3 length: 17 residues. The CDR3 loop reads CATSRVSSRYSYNEQFF. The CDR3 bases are TGTGCCACCAGCAGAGTGTCTAGCCGCTATTCGTACAATGAGCAGTTCTTC.

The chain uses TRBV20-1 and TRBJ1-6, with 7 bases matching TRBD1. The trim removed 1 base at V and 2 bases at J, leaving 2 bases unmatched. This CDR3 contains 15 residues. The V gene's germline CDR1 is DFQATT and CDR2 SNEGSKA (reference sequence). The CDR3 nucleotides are TGCAGTGCTAGAGGACAGGGCACCTATAATTCACCCCTCCACTTT. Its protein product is CSARGQGTYNSPLHF.

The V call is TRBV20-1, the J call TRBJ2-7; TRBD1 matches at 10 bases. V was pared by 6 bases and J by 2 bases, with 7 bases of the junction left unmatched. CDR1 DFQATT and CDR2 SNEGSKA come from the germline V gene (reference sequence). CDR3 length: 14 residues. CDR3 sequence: CSAEPGQGTYEQYF. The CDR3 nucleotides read TGCAGTGCGGAACCGGGACAGGGGACCTACGAGCAGTACTTC.

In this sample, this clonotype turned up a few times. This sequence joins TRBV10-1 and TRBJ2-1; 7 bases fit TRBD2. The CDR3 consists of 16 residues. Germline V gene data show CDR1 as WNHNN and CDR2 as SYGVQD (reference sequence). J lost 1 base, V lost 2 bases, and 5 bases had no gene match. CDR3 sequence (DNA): TGCGCCAGCAGTGAGGGACGGGGGGAATCCTACAATGAGCAGTTCTTC. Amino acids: CASSEGRGESYNEQFF.

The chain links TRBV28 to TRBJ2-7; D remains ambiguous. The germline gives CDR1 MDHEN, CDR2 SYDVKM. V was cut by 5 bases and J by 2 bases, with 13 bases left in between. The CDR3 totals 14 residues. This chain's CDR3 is CASSLYHTPYEQYF. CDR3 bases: TGTGCCAGCAGTCTATATCACACCCCCTACGAGCAGTACTTC.

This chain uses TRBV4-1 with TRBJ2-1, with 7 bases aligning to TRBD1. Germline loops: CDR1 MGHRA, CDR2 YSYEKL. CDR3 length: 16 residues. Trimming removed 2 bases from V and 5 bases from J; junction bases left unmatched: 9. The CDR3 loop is CASSQTPIGTDNEQFF. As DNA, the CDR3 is TGCGCCAGCAGCCAAACCCCTATCGGGACAGACAATGAGCAGTTCTTC.

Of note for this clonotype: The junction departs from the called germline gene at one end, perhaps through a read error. CDR3 DNA sequence: TGTGCCAGCAGCCAAGTTAACCACAGGGCCTACGAGCAGTGCTTC. Its protein product is CASSQVNHRAYEQCF. The chain is built from TRBV3-1 and TRBJ2-4; maybe TRBD1 (6 bases). CDR1 is LGHDT, CDR2 YNNKEL, per germline (reference sequence). CDR3 length equals 15 residues.

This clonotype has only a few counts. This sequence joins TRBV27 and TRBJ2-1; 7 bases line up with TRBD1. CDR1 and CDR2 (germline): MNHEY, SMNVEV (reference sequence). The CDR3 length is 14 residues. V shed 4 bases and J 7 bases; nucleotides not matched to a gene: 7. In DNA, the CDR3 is TGTGCCAGCAGTTCGACCCCAGGGGGAAATGAGCAGTTCTTC. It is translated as CASSSTPGGNEQFF.

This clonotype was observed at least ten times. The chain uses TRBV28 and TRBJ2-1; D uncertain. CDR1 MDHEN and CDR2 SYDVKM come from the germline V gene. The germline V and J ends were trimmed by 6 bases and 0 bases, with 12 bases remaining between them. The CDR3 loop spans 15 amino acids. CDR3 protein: CASRRGLSSYNEQFF. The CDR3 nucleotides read TGTGCCAGCAGGCGAGGTTTAAGCTCCTACAATGAGCAGTTCTTC.

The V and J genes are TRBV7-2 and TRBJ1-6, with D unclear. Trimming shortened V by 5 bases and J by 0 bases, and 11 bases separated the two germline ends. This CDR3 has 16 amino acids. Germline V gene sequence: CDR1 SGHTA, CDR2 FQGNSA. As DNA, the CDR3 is TGTGCCAGCAGCGGGAGGTTCGGCTCCTATAATTCACCCCTCCACTTT. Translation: CASSGRFGSYNSPLHF.

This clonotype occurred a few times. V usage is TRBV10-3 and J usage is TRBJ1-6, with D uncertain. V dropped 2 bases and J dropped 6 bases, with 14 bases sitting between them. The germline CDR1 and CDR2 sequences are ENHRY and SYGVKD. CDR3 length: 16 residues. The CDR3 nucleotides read TGTGCCATCAGTGAGAAAGGACCCGGGCGTAATTCACCCCTCCACTTT. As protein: CAISEKGPGRNSPLHF.